The entry below gives a single T cell receptor beta chain sequence along with its context. The repertoire was sequenced with immunoSEQ multiplex PCR; TCRdb's copy has only in-frame clones and lacks some. The repertoire holds 130,000 or so clones, under 95% seen once, with less than 7.5% in the top ten. The record originates from a study of T cell changes during pregnancy in multiple sclerosis. The source of this sequence is a female donor with multiple sclerosis, enrolled in a pregnancy study. Sequencing used peripheral blood, obtained before pregnancy.

The CDR3 nucleotides read TGTGCCAGCAGTGAATTCGTAGTAGGGGGAGATCAGCCCCAGCATTTT. Translation gives CASSEFVVGGDQPQHF. The chain couples TRBV6-1 to TRBJ1-5; possible D gene TRBD1, 6 bases. Germline values: CDR1 MNHNS, CDR2 SASEGT. The CDR3 is 16 amino acids. V lost 2 bases and J lost 5, with 16 bases in between.